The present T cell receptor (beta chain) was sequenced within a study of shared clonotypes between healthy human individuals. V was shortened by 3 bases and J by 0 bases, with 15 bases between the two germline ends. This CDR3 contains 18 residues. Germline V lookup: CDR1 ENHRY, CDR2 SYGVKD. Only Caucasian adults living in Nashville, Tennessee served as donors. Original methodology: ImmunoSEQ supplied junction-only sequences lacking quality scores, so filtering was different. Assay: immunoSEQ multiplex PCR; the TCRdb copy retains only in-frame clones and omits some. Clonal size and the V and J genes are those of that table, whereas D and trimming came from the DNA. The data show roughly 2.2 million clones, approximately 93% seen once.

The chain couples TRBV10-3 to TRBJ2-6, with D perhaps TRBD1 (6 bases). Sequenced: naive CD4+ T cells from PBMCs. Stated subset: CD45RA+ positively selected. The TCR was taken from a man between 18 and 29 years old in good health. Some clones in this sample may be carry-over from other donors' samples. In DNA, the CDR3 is TGTGCCATCAGTGACCCGCCAGGGGCATCCTCTGGGGCCAACGTCCTGACTTTC. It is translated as CAISDPPGASSGANVLTF.